The clone carrying this TCR beta chain appeared once. Per germline, CDR1 LNHNV and CDR2 YYDKDF (reference sequence). After removal of 4 bases from V and 7 bases from J, the junction contained 6 bases not matched to a gene. The CDR3 totals 16 residues. This specimen comes from a study of TIL therapy for anti-PD-1-resistant metastatic lung cancer. For the study at large: Patients then received nivolumab; progressors got lymphodepletion, TIL and IL-2. Tumors carried a median roughly 1.5 non-synonymous mutations per megabase.

The immunoSEQ assay was v3. TCRdb's table, derived via immunoSEQ multiplex PCR, lists solely in-frame clones and lacks some. The repertoire holds more than 20,000 clones, with about 79% as singletons. The time point here: pre-treatment sample, taken before nivolumab and TIL therapy. Sequenced material: blood, taken at baseline. The sequence was collected from a person aged 25 to 85 with non-small cell lung cancer. The chain combines TRBV15 with TRBJ2-1; 14 nucleotides match TRBD2. In DNA, the CDR3 is TGTGCCACCAGCACTGCGGGACTAGCGGGAGCAAATGAGCAGTTCTTC. Its translation is CATSTAGLAGANEQFF. Supplemented by reference TRBV15 and TRBJ2-1, the full variable domain reads DAMVIQNPRYQVTQFGKPVTLSCSQTLNHNVMYWYQQKSSQAPKLLFHYYDKDFNNEADTPDNFQSRRPNTSFCFLDIRSPGLGDTAMYLCATSTAGLAGANEQFFGPGTRLTVL.